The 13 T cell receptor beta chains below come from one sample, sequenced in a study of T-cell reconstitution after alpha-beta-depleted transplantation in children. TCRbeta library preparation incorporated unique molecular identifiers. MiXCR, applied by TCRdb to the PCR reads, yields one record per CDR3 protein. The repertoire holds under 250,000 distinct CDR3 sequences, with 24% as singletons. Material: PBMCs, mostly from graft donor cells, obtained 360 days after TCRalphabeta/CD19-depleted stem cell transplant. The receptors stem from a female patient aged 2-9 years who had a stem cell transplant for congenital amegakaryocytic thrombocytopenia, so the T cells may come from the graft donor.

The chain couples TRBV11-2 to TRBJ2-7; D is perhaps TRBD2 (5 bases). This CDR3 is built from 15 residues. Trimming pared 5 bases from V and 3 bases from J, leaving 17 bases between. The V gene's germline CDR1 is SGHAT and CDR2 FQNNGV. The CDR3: CASSARAGLGYEQYF. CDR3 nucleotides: TGTGCCAGCAGCGCGAGGGCCGGTTTAGGCTACGAGCAGTACTTC.

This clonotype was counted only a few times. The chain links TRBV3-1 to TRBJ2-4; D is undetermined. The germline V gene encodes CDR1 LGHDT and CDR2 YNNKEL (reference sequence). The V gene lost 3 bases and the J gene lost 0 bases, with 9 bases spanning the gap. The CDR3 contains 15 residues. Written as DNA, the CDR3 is TGTGCCAGCAGCCAGTTCGAGGTAGCCAAAAACATTCAGTACTTC. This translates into CASSQFEVAKNIQYF.

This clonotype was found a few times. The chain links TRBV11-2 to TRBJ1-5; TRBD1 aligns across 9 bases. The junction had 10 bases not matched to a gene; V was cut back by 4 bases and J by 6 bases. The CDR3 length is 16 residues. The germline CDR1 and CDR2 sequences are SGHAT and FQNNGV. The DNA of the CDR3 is TGTGCCAGCAGCTCCGAGACAGGGGGGTTGAGTCAGCCCCAGCATTTT. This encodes CASSSETGGLSQPQHF.

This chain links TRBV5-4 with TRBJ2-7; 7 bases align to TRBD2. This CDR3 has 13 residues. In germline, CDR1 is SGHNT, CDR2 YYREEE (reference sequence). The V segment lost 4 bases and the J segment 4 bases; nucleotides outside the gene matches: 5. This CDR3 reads CASSAGTTYEQYF. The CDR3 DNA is TGTGCCAGCAGCGCGGGGACTACATACGAGCAGTACTTC. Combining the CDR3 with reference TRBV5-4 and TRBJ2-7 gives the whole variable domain ETGVTQSPTHLIKTRGQQVTLRCSSQSGHNTVSWYQQALGQGPQFIFQYYREEENGRGNFPPRFSGLQFPNYSSELNVNALELDDSALYLCASSAGTTYEQYFGPGTRLTVT.

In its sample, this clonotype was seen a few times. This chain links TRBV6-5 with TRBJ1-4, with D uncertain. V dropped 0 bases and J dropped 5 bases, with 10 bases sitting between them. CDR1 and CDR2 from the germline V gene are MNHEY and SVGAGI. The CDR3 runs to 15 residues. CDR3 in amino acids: CASSYSASSNEKLFF. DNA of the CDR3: TGTGCCAGCAGTTACTCTGCCAGCTCCAATGAAAAACTGTTTTTT.

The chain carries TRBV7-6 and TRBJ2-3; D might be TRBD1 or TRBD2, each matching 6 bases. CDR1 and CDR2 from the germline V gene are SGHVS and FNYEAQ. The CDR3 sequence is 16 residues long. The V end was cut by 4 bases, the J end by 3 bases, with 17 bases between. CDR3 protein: CASSSTRNTGTDTQYF. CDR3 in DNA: TGTGCCAGCAGCTCGACTAGGAACACAGGGACAGATACGCAGTATTTT.

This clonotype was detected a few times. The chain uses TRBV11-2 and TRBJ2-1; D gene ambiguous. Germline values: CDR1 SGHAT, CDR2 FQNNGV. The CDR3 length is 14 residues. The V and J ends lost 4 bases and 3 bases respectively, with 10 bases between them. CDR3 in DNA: TGTGCCAGCAGCTATCTTTCCAACTACAATGAGCAGTTCTTC. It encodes CASSYLSNYNEQFF.

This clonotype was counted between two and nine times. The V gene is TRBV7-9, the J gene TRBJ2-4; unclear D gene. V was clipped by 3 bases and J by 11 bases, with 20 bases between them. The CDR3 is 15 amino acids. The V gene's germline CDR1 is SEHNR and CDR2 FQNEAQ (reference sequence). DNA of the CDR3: TGTGCCAGCAGCTTTTTTGGGTCTCCAGAGGACCTTCAGTACTTC. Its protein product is CASSFFGSPEDLQYF.

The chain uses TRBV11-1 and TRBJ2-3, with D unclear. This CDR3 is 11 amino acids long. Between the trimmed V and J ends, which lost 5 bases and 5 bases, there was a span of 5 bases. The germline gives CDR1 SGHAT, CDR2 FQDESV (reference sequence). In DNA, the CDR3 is TGTGCCAGCAGCCAAAAAGATACGCAGTATTTT. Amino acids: CASSQKDTQYF.

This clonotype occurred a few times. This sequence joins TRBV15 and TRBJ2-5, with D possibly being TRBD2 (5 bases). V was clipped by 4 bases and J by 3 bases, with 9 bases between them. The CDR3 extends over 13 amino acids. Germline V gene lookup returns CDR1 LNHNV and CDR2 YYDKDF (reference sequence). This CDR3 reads CATSTLEKETQYF. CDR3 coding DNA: TGTGCCACCAGCACACTAGAGAAAGAGACCCAGTACTTC.

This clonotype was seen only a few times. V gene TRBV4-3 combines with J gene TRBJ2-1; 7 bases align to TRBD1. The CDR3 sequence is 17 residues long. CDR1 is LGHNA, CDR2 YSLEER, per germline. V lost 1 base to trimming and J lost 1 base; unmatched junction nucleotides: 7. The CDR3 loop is CASSQGRTGASYNEQFF. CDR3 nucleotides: TGCGCCAGCAGCCAAGGACGGACAGGAGCGTCCTACAATGAGCAGTTCTTC.

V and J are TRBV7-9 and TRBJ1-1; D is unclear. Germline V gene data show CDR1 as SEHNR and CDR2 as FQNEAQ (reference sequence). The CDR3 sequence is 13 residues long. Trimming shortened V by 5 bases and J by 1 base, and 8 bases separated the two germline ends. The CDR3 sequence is CASSKLGNTEAFF. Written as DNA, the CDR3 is TGTGCCAGCAGCAAACTGGGGAACACTGAAGCTTTCTTT.

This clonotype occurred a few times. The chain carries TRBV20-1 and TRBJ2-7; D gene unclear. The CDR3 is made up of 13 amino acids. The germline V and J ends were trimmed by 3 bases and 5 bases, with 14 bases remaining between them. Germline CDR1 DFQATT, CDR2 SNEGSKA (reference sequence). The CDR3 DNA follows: TGCAGTGCTAGCTCTGACGGGTTTGACGAGCAGTACTTC. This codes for CSASSDGFDEQYF.